Listed below are T cell receptor beta chains from one sample, sequenced in a study of PD-1 blockade in classical Hodgkin lymphoma. The data were produced by immunoSEQ multiplex PCR, yet TCRdb's version contains in-frame clones alone and is incomplete. The data hold some 52,000 clones, with around 86% observed a single time. The material sequenced was peripheral blood mononuclear cells (PBMCs), taken before the fourth cycle of nivolumab. These receptors all stem from a human donor with classical Hodgkin lymphoma. The CDR3 runs from the conserved cysteine through the conserved F or W. D genes are given only for firm matches. Clone size appears in some rows only: once, few, many, or a class for an expanded clone.

clone size: .
D gene: .
J gene: TRBJ2-3
V gene: TRBV7-2
CDR3 DNA: TGTGCCAGCAGCTTAGATTGGCGGGGCCACACAGATACGCAGTATTTT
CDR3 protein: CASSLDWRGHTDTQYF

clone size: .
D gene: TRBD2
J gene: TRBJ2-7
V gene: TRBV28
CDR3 DNA: TGTGCCAGCAGTTTTCCGGGACTAGCGGACTCCTACGAGCAGTACTTC
CDR3 protein: CASSFPGLADSYEQYF

clone size: .
D gene: .
J gene: TRBJ1-6
V gene: TRBV7-6
CDR3 DNA: TGTGCCAGCAGCTTAGAGGGCAGAAATTCACCCCTCCACTTT
CDR3 protein: CASSLEGRNSPLHF

clone size: once
D gene: .
J gene: TRBJ1-1
V gene: TRBV27
CDR3 DNA: TGTGCCAGCAGTAAACCGGGACTTCTGAACACTGAAGCTTTCTTT
CDR3 protein: CASSKPGLLNTEAFF

clone size: .
D gene: .
J gene: TRBJ2-2
V gene: TRBV28
CDR3 DNA: TGTGCCAGCGGGCCCCTAGTGCGCACCGGGGAGCTGTTTTTT
CDR3 protein: CASGPLVRTGELFF

clone size: .
D gene: TRBD2
J gene: TRBJ2-2
V gene: TRBV12-5
CDR3 DNA: TGTGCTAGTGGTTATCCCGGACTAGCGGGAGGGCCGGACACCGGGGAGCTGTTTTTT
CDR3 protein: CASGYPGLAGGPDTGELFF

clone size: .
D gene: TRBD2
J gene: TRBJ2-5
V gene: TRBV28
CDR3 DNA: TGTGCCAGCAGTCGACGGACTAGCGGGGGGTCACAAGAGACCCAGTACTTC
CDR3 protein: CASSRRTSGGSQETQYF

clone size: .
D gene: .
J gene: TRBJ2-7
V gene: TRBV11-1
CDR3 DNA: TGTGCCAGCAGCTTAAGTGCTTCCAGTTCCTACGAGCAGTACTTC
CDR3 protein: CASSLSASSSYEQYF

clone size: .
D gene: .
J gene: TRBJ2-3
V gene: TRBV6-5
CDR3 DNA: TGTGCCAGCAGTTACTCAGGTCAAGATACGCAGTATTTT
CDR3 protein: CASSYSGQDTQYF

clone size: .
D gene: .
J gene: TRBJ2-2
V gene: TRBV6-5
CDR3 DNA: TGTGCCATTCGGGACACAAACACCGGGGAGCTGTTTTTT
CDR3 protein: CAIRDTNTGELFF

clone size: .
D gene: .
J gene: TRBJ1-3
V gene: TRBV7-2
CDR3 DNA: TGTGCCAGCAGCTTAGCGTCGGGCTCTGGAAACACCATATATTTT
CDR3 protein: CASSLASGSGNTIYF

clone size: .
D gene: TRBD1
J gene: TRBJ2-7
V gene: TRBV13
CDR3 DNA: TGTGCCAGCAGCTTGACAGGGCCCGAGCAGTACTTC
CDR3 protein: CASSLTGPEQYF

clone size: .
D gene: .
J gene: TRBJ2-5
V gene: TRBV4-2
CDR3 DNA: TGTGCCAGCAGCCAAGACCTGGGGACTGGCCAGGGGGCCCAGTACTTC
CDR3 protein: CASSQDLGTGQGAQYF

clone size: .
D gene: .
J gene: TRBJ1-6
V gene: TRBV19
CDR3 DNA: TGTGCCAGTAGTCACGAGTATTCACCCCTCCACTTT
CDR3 protein: CASSHEYSPLHF

clone size: .
D gene: .
J gene: TRBJ1-1
V gene: TRBV18
CDR3 DNA: TGTGCCAGCTCACTGGGACGGATGAACACTGAAGCTTTCTTT
CDR3 protein: CASSLGRMNTEAFF

clone size: .
D gene: .
J gene: TRBJ1-2
V gene: TRBV28
CDR3 DNA: TGTGCCAGCAGTTTTAGGAGGGATGGCTACACCTTC
CDR3 protein: CASSFRRDGYTF

clone size: .
D gene: TRBD2
J gene: TRBJ2-1
V gene: TRBV7-9
CDR3 DNA: TGTGCCAGCAGCTTTGGGGGACTAGCGGGGAGTTACAATGAGCAGTTCTTC
CDR3 protein: CASSFGGLAGSYNEQFF

clone size: .
D gene: .
J gene: TRBJ1-1
V gene: TRBV27
CDR3 DNA: TGTGCCAGCAGTTTATACACAGGGAACACTGAAGCTTTCTTT
CDR3 protein: CASSLYTGNTEAFF

clone size: .
D gene: .
J gene: TRBJ1-2
V gene: TRBV10-3
CDR3 DNA: TGTGCCATCAAACCGGGACTAAGCTATGGCTACACCTTC
CDR3 protein: CAIKPGLSYGYTF

clone size: .
D gene: .
J gene: TRBJ2-5
V gene: TRBV7-2
CDR3 DNA: TGTGCCAGCAGCTCCCGACTACACTCAGAGACCCAGTACTTC
CDR3 protein: CASSSRLHSETQYF

clone size: .
D gene: .
J gene: TRBJ2-7
V gene: TRBV9
CDR3 DNA: TGTGCCAGCAGCGTATCCGGGGGCTATGGGGAGCAGTACTTC
CDR3 protein: CASSVSGGYGEQYF

clone size: once
D gene: .
J gene: TRBJ2-7
V gene: TRBV7-9
CDR3 DNA: TGTGCCAGCAGCTGGGGCAGTATGGGATTCTACGAGCAGTACTTC
CDR3 protein: CASSWGSMGFYEQYF

clone size: .
D gene: .
J gene: TRBJ2-3
V gene: TRBV12-5
CDR3 DNA: TGTGCTACTATGTATACAGATACGCAGTATTTT
CDR3 protein: CATMYTDTQYF

clone size: once
D gene: .
J gene: TRBJ2-3
V gene: TRBV7-3
CDR3 DNA: TGTGCCAGCAGCTTGGGAGATAGCACAGATACGCAGTATTTT
CDR3 protein: CASSLGDSTDTQYF

clone size: .
D gene: TRBD2
J gene: TRBJ2-1
V gene: TRBV7-3
CDR3 DNA: TGTGCCAGCAGCTGGACTAGCGGGACCTACAATGAGCAGTTCTTC
CDR3 protein: CASSWTSGTYNEQFF

clone size: few
D gene: .
J gene: TRBJ2-7
V gene: TRBV11-2
CDR3 DNA: TGTGCCAGCAGTCATTTTGCGGTCTACGAGCAGTACTTC
CDR3 protein: CASSHFAVYEQYF

clone size: .
D gene: .
J gene: TRBJ2-3
V gene: TRBV2
CDR3 DNA: TGTGCCAGCAGTGAAGAGGGAAGGAAGGCAGATACGCAGTATTTT
CDR3 protein: CASSEEGRKADTQYF

clone size: .
D gene: .
J gene: TRBJ1-5
V gene: TRBV14
CDR3 DNA: TGTGCCAGCAGCCTAGCGGGGAATCAGCCCCAGCATTTT
CDR3 protein: CASSLAGNQPQHF

clone size: once
D gene: TRBD2
J gene: TRBJ2-5
V gene: TRBV6-6
CDR3 DNA: TGTGCCAGCAGTTCGATAGCGGGCGAGACCCAGTACTTC
CDR3 protein: CASSSIAGETQYF

clone size: .
D gene: .
J gene: TRBJ1-1
V gene: TRBV10-3
CDR3 DNA: TGTGCCATCAGGGACAGACAGATGAACACTGAAGCTTTCTTT
CDR3 protein: CAIRDRQMNTEAFF

clone size: .
D gene: .
J gene: TRBJ2-7
V gene: TRBV4-2
CDR3 DNA: TGTGCCAGCAGCCAAGCGGCGGACGAGCAGTACTTC
CDR3 protein: CASSQAADEQYF

clone size: .
D gene: TRBD2
J gene: TRBJ2-7
V gene: TRBV2
CDR3 DNA: TGTGCCAGCAGTGAAGCGGTGGTGGCGGGGGGCCGCCTCGAGCAGTACTTC
CDR3 protein: CASSEAVVAGGRLEQYF

clone size: .
D gene: .
J gene: TRBJ2-1
V gene: TRBV27
CDR3 DNA: TGTGCCAGCAGTTTAGCCAGGGGCTATGGGAATGAGCAGTTCTTC
CDR3 protein: CASSLARGYGNEQFF

clone size: .
D gene: .
J gene: TRBJ2-7
V gene: TRBV5-1
CDR3 DNA: TGCGCCAGCAGCTTGGATGGGGGGCTGGACGAGCAGTACTTC
CDR3 protein: CASSLDGGLDEQYF

clone size: .
D gene: TRBD2
J gene: TRBJ2-3
V gene: TRBV4-2
CDR3 DNA: TGTGCCAGCAGCCAAGAGGCGGGGGGAAAGACAGATACGCAGTATTTT
CDR3 protein: CASSQEAGGKTDTQYF

clone size: .
D gene: .
J gene: TRBJ1-5
V gene: TRBV2
CDR3 DNA: TGTGCCAGCAGAGTGATAAATCAGCCCCAGCATTTT
CDR3 protein: CASRVINQPQHF

clone size: .
D gene: TRBD2
J gene: TRBJ2-1
V gene: TRBV28
CDR3 DNA: TGTGCCAGCAGTTGGGGAGGGCCCAGGCTCTTC
CDR3 protein: CASSWGGPRLF

clone size: .
D gene: TRBD2
J gene: TRBJ2-1
V gene: TRBV27
CDR3 DNA: TGTGCCAGCGTTCTAGCGGGAGGTCCCTCCTACAATGAGCAGTTCTTC
CDR3 protein: CASVLAGGPSYNEQFF

clone size: .
D gene: TRBD1
J gene: TRBJ2-3
V gene: TRBV5-1
CDR3 DNA: TGCGCCAGCCAAACACAGGGACAGAGCACAGATACGCAGTATTTT
CDR3 protein: CASQTQGQSTDTQYF

clone size: .
D gene: .
J gene: TRBJ1-4
V gene: TRBV19
CDR3 DNA: TGTGCCAGTAGTATAGGAGGGATTAATGAAAAACTGTTTTTT
CDR3 protein: CASSIGGINEKLFF

clone size: few
D gene: .
J gene: TRBJ1-5
V gene: TRBV10-2
CDR3 DNA: TGCGCCAGCAGTGAACCTCAGCCCCAGCATTTT
CDR3 protein: CASSEPQPQHF

clone size: .
D gene: TRBD2
J gene: TRBJ2-1
V gene: TRBV9
CDR3 DNA: TGTGCCAGCAGCCAGACTAGCTCTGAGCAGTTCTTC
CDR3 protein: CASSQTSSEQFF

clone size: .
D gene: .
J gene: TRBJ1-4
V gene: TRBV29-1
CDR3 DNA: TGCAGCGTTGGCAGGGAGGCGGGTGAAAAACTGTTTTTT
CDR3 protein: CSVGREAGEKLFF

clone size: .
D gene: .
J gene: TRBJ2-5
V gene: TRBV14
CDR3 DNA: TGTGCCAGCAGCCGGACCGCTAAGACCCAGTACTTC
CDR3 protein: CASSRTAKTQYF

clone size: few
D gene: .
J gene: TRBJ2-5
V gene: TRBV7-9
CDR3 DNA: TGTGCCAGCAGCGCAAGGGCAGCGCAAGAGACCCAGTACTTC
CDR3 protein: CASSARAAQETQYF

clone size: .
D gene: .
J gene: TRBJ2-7
V gene: TRBV19
CDR3 DNA: TGTGCCAGTAGTATGGAGGGGTCCTACGAGCAGTACTTC
CDR3 protein: CASSMEGSYEQYF

clone size: .
D gene: .
J gene: TRBJ2-7
V gene: TRBV19
CDR3 DNA: TGTGCCAGTAGTCCCCTTCGCTGGGCAGGGGAGCAGTACTTC
CDR3 protein: CASSPLRWAGEQYF

clone size: .
D gene: .
J gene: TRBJ2-7
V gene: TRBV6-5
CDR3 DNA: TGTGCCAGCCAATCTACCTACGAGCAGTACTTC
CDR3 protein: CASQSTYEQYF

clone size: .
D gene: .
J gene: TRBJ1-2
V gene: TRBV6-5
CDR3 DNA: TGTGCCAGCAGTTACCCACAGGGCTATGGCTACACCTTC
CDR3 protein: CASSYPQGYGYTF

clone size: .
D gene: .
J gene: TRBJ2-2
V gene: TRBV10-1
CDR3 DNA: TGCGCCAGCAGTGAGGGGCACAGGGAGGTCACCGGGGAGCTGTTTTTT
CDR3 protein: CASSEGHREVTGELFF